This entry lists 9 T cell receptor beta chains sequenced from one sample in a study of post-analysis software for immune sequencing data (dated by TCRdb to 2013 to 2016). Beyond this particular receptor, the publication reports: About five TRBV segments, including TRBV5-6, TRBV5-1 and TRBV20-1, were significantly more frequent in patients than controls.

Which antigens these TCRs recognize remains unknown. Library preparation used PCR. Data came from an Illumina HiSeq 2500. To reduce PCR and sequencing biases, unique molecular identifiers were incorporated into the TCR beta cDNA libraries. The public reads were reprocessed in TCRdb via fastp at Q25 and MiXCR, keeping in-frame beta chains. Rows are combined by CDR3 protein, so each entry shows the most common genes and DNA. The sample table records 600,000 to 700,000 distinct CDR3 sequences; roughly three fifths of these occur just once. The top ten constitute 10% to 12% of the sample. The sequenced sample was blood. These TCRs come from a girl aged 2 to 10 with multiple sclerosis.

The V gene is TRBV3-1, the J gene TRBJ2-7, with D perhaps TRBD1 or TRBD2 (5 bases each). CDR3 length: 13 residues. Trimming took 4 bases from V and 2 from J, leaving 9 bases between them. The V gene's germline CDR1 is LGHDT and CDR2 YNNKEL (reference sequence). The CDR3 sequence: CASSRRDAYEQYF. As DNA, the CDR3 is TGTGCCAGCAGCCGCCGGGACGCCTACGAGCAGTACTTC.

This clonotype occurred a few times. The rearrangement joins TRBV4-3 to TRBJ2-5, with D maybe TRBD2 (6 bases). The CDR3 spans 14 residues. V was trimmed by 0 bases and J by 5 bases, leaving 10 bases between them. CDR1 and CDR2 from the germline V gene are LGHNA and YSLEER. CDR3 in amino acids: CASSQDTRGETQYF. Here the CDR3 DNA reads TGCGCCAGCAGCCAAGACACCCGGGGGGAGACCCAGTACTTC.

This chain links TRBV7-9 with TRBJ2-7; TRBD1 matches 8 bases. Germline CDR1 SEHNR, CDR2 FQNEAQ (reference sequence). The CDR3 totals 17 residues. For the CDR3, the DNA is TGTTCCAGCAGCTTGGCAGGGGGCTCCTTCAGCTCCTACGAGCAGTACGTC. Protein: CSSSLAGGSFSSYEQYV.

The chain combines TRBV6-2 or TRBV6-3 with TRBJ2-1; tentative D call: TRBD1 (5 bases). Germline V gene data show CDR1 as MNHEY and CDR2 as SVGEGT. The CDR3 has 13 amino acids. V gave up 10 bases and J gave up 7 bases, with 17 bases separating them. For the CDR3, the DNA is TGTGCCATCAGCAGGGAAACTGGGAATGAGCAGTTCTTC. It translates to CAISRETGNEQFF.

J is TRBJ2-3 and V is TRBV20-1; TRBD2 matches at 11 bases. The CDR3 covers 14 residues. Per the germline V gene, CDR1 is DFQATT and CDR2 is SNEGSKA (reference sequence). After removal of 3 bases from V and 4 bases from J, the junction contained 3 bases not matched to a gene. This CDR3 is CSARGLAVADTQYF. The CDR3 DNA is TGCAGTGCTAGGGGACTAGCGGTGGCAGATACGCAGTATTTT.

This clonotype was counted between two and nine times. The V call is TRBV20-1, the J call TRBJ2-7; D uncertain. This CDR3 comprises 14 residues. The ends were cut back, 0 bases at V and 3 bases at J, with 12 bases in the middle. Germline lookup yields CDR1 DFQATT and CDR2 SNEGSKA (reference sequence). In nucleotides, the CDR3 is TGCAGTGCTAGAGATCAGGCAGGTAGCTACGAGCAGTACTTC. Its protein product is CSARDQAGSYEQYF.

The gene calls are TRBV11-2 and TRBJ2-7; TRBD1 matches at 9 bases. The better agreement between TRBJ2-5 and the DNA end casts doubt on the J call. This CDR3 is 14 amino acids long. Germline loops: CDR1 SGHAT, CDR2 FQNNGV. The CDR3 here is CASSEGTGTETQYF. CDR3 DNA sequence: TGTGCCAGCAGCGAGGGGACAGGGACAGAGACCCAGTACTTC.

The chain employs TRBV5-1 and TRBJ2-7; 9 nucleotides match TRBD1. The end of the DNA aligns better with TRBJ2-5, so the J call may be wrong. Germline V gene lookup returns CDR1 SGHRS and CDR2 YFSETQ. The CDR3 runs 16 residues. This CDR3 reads CASSFLGTGKQETQYF. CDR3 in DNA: TGCGCCAGCAGCTTCCTCGGGACAGGGAAACAAGAGACCCAGTACTTC.

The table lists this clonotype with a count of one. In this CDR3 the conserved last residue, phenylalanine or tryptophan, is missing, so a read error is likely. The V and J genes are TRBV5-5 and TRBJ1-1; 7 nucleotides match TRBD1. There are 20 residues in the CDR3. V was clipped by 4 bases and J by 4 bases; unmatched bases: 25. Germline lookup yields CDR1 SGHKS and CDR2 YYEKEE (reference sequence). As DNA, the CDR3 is TGTGCCAGCAGCAGACAGGGTAAGATAGGCCTTCAAGGTTGGAGCACTGAAGCTTTCTTG. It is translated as CASSRQGKIGLQGWSTEAFL.